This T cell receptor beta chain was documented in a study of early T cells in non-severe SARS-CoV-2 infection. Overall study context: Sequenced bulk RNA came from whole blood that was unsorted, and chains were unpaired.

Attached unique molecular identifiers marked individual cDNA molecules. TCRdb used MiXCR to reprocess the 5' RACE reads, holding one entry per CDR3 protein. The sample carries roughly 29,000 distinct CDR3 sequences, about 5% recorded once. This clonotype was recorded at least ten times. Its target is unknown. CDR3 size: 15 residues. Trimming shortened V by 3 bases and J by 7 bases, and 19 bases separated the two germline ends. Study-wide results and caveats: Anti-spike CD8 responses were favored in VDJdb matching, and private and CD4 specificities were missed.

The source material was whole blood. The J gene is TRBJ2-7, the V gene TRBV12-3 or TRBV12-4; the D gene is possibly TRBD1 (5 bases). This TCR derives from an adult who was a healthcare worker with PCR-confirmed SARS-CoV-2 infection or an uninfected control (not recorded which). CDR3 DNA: TGTGCCAGCAGTTTGGACACCGATGGGGTCTATGAGCAGTACTTC. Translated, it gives CASSLDTDGVYEQYF.